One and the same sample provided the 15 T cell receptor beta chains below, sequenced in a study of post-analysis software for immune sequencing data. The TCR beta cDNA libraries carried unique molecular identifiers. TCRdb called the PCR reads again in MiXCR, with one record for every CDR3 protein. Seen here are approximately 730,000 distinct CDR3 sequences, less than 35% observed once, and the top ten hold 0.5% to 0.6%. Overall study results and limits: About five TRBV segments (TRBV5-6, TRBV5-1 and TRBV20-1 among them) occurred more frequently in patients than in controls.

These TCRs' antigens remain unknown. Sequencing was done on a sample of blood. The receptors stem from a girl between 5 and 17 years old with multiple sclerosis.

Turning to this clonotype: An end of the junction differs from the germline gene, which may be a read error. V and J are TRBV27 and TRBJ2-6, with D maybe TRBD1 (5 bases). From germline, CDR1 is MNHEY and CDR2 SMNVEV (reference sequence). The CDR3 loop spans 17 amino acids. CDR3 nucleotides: TGTGCCAGCAGTTTATCGGCCAGGGTAGCTGGGGCCAACGTCCGGACTTTC. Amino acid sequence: CASSLSARVAGANVRTF.

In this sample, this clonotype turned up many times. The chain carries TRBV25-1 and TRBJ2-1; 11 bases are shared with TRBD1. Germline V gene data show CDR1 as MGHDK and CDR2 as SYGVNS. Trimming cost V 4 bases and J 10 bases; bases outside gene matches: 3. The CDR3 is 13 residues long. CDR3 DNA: TGTGCCAGCAGTGGGACAGGGGGCTGGGAGCAGTTCTTC. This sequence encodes CASSGTGGWEQFF.

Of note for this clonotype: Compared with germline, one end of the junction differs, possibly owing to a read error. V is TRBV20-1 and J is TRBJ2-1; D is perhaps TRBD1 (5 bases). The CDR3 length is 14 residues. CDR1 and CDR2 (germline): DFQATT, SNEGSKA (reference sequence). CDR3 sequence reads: CSASRGFSYNEQLF. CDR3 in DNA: TGCAGTGCTAGTAGGGGCTTCTCCTACAATGAGCAGTTATTC.

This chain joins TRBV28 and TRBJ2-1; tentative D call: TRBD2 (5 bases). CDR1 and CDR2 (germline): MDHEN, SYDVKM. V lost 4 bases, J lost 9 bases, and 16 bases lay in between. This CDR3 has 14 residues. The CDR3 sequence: CASSSTQLVTEQFF. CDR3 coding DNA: TGTGCCAGCAGTTCGACTCAACTAGTTACTGAGCAGTTCTTC.

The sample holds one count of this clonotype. CDR3 sequence reads: CSALPGQGEKLFF. The CDR3 DNA is TGCAGTGCTTTACCCGGACAGGGTGAAAAACTGTTTTTT. The chain combines TRBV20-1 with TRBJ1-4, with 8 bases lining up with TRBD1. The CDR3 loop spans 13 amino acids. Germline V gives CDR1 DFQATT, CDR2 SNEGSKA (reference sequence). Losses at the gene ends were 5 bases for V and 7 bases for J; bases not matched to a gene: 6.

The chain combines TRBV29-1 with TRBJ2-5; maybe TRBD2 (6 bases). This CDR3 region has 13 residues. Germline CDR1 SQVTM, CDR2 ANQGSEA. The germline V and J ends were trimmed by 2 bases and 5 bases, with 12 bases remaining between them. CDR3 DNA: TGCAGCGTTGAACCGACTAGAGGTGAGACCCAGTACTTC. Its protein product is CSVEPTRGETQYF.

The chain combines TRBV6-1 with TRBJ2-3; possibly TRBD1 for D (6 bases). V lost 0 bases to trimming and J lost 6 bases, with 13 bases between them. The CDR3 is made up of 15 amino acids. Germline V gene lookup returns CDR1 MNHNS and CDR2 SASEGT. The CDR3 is CASSEASGVLDTQYF. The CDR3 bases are TGTGCCAGCAGTGAAGCATCAGGGGTGTTGGATACGCAGTATTTT.

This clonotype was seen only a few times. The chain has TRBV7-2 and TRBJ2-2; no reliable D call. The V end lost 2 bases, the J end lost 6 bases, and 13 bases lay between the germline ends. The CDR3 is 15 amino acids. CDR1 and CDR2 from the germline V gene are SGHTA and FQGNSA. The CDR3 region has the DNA TGTGCCAGCAGCTTATTCAGCTACGCGGCCGGGGAGCTGTTTTTT. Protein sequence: CASSLFSYAAGELFF.

CDR3 nucleotide sequence: TGTGCCAGCAGTCCCCCACTAGCGGGATTGCAAGAGACCCAGTACTTC. Translation: CASSPPLAGLQETQYF. This sequence joins TRBV28 and TRBJ2-5; 10 bases align to TRBD2. J lost 2 bases, V lost 5 bases, and 8 bases had no gene match. Germline V gene sequence: CDR1 MDHEN, CDR2 SYDVKM. The CDR3 consists of 16 residues. The whole variable domain, filled in from reference TRBV28 and TRBJ2-5, reads DVKVTQSSRYLVKRTGEKVFLECVQDMDHENMFWYRQDPGLGLRLIYFSYDVKMKEKGDIPEGYSVSREKKERFSLILESASTNQTSMYLCASSPPLAGLQETQYFGPGTRLLVL.

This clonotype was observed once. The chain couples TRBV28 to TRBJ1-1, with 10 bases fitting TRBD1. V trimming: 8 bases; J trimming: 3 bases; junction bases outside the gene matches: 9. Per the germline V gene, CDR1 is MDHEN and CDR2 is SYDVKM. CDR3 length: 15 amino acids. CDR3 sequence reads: CASSRDRGPDTEAFF. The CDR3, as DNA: TGTGCCAGCTCCCGGGACAGGGGTCCGGACACTGAAGCTTTCTTT.

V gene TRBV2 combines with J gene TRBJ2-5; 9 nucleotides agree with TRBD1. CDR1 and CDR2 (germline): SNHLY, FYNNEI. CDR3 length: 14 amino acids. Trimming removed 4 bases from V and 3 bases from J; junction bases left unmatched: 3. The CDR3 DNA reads TGTGCCAGCAGTGCGAGGACAGGGGAAGAGACCCAGTACTTC. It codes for CASSARTGEETQYF.

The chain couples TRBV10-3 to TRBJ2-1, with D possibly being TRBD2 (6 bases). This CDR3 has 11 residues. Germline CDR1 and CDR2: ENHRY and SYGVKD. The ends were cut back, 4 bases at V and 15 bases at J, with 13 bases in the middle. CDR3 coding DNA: TGTGCCATCAGTGGCGGGACCCCCCCGTTCTTC. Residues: CAISGGTPPFF.

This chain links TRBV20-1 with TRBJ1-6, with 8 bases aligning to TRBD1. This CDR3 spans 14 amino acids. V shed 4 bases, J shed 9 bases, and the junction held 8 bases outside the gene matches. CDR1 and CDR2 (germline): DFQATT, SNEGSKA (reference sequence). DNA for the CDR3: TGCAGTGCTACCACATACAGGGGGAGTTCACCCCTCCACTTT. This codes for CSATTYRGSSPLHF.

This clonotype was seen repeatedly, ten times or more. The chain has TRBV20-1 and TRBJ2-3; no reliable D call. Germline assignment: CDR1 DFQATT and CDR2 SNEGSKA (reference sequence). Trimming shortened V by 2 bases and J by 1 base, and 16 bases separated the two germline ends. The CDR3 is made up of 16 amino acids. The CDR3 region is CSARTSKGFGTDTQYF. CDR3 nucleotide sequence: TGCAGTGCTAGAACAAGTAAGGGATTCGGCACAGATACGCAGTATTTT.

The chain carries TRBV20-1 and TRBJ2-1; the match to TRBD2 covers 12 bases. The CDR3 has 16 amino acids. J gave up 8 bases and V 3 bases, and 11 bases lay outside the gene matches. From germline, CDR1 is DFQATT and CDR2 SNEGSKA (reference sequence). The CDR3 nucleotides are TGCAGTGCTAGTCTCCCCCCTAGCGGGAGGGCGGATGAGCAGTTCTTC. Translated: CSASLPPSGRADEQFF.